This record looks at one T cell receptor beta chain sequence and its context. The record originates from a study of blood T cell repertoires in COVID-19. The wider study: Material from acute and convalescent COVID-19 was sourced from the United States, Italy and Spain. T cells, B-cell-depleted T cells, or PBMCs supplied cDNA or gDNA.

Source study methods: Amplified reference gene primers provided the basis for estimating nucleated cell counts. Profiled with immunoSEQ multiplex PCR; TCRdb holds only in-frame clones, not every one. V, J and clone size reflect that table, while D and trimming were determined from the DNA. The sample has 150,000 or so clones; about 86% are singletons. Germline V gene sequence: CDR1 KGHSH, CDR2 LQKENI. The trim removed 6 bases at V and 1 base at J, leaving 5 bases unmatched. The CDR3 is 14 amino acids. The genes are TRBV18 and TRBJ1-2; TRBD1 agrees at 7 bases. Material for sequencing was peripheral blood. The sequence was collected from an elderly woman with acute or convalescent COVID-19. The DNA of the CDR3 is TGTGCCAGCTCGGGACAGAATCTTAACTATGGCTACACCTTC. It codes for CASSGQNLNYGYTF.